Below, 11 T cell receptor beta chains from the same sample are listed, as sequenced in a study of blood T cell repertoires in COVID-19. This table comes from immunoSEQ multiplex PCR, and its TCRdb copy is limited to in-frame clones, with some not included. This sample yields 200,000 to 250,000 clones, of which around 90% are seen a single time; less than 3% belongs to the top ten. Material for sequencing was peripheral blood. These receptor sequences come from a man aged 25-40 years with COVID-19, enrolled during active disease.

The chain is built from TRBV6-5 and TRBJ1-2; TRBD1 is a possible D gene (6 bases). Trimming stripped 1 base from V and 0 bases from J, with 12 bases between. The CDR3 consists of 16 residues. Germline V gene data show CDR1 as MNHEY and CDR2 as SVGAGI. CDR3 region: CASSYLDDRSNYGYTF. CDR3 in DNA: TGTGCCAGCAGTTACTTGGACGACAGGTCTAACTATGGCTACACCTTC.

This chain joins TRBV2 and TRBJ2-7; a weak D match, TRBD1 (6 bases). The CDR3 has 17 amino acids. V lost 7 bases to trimming and J lost 2 bases, with 24 bases between them. Germline V gene lookup returns CDR1 SNHLY and CDR2 FYNNEI. CDR3 in DNA: TGTGCCAGCATGGGGGCGGGTCAGAAAGAAAGTACCTACGAGCAGTACTTC. This codes for CASMGAGQKESTYEQYF.

This clone turned up a few times. This chain uses TRBV7-2 with TRBJ1-1, with 10 nucleotides matching TRBD1. CDR3 length: 14 amino acids. J was trimmed by 11 bases and V by 1 base; bases with no gene match: 7. Per germline, CDR1 SGHTA and CDR2 FQGNSA. The CDR3 nucleotides read TGTGCCAGCAGCTTAGACGGGACAGGGGTTCTTGCTTTCTTT. The encoded protein is CASSLDGTGVLAFF.

The rearrangement links TRBV2 to TRBJ1-1; 8 bases line up with TRBD1. Germline V gene lookup returns CDR1 SNHLY and CDR2 FYNNEI. The CDR3 is 16 amino acids. With 6 bases clipped from V and 0 bases from J, the junction kept 9 bases outside the gene matches. CDR3 DNA sequence: TGTGCCAGCAGGGACAGGGCCTACCCCATGAACACTGAAGCTTTCTTT. Protein: CASRDRAYPMNTEAFF.

In DNA form, the CDR3 reads TGTGCCAGTAGTATAACTAGCGGGGGCGGAGACACCGGGGAGCTGTTTTTT. It codes for CASSITSGGGDTGELFF. The chain couples TRBV19 to TRBJ2-2, with 11 bases that match TRBD2. The CDR3 loop spans 17 amino acids. The germline CDR1 and CDR2 sequences are LNHDA and SQIVND (reference sequence). J was trimmed by 3 bases and V by 2 bases; bases with no gene match: 5.

This chain joins TRBV2 and TRBJ2-7, with 14 bases aligning to TRBD2. The V gene's germline CDR1 is SNHLY and CDR2 FYNNEI. This CDR3 comprises 16 residues. The J segment lost 2 bases and the V segment lost 7 bases, leaving 7 bases of the junction unmatched. The CDR3 reads CASTMGLAGVTYEQYF. In DNA, the CDR3 is TGTGCCAGCACCATGGGACTAGCGGGAGTGACCTACGAGCAGTACTTC.

This rearrangement joins TRBV15 to TRBJ2-6, with D uncertain. Germline CDR1 reads LNHNV; CDR2 reads YYDKDF (reference sequence). The V and J ends lost 2 bases and 1 base respectively, with 18 bases between them. The CDR3 contains 19 residues. CDR3 in DNA: TGTGCCACCAGCAGACCCACCCTTAGTACAGCTTCTGGGGCCAACGTCCTGACTTTC. Residues: CATSRPTLSTASGANVLTF.

The rearrangement joins TRBV10-3 to TRBJ2-3; TRBD2 matches 16 bases. J was trimmed by 3 bases and V by 6 bases; bases with no gene match: 3. The CDR3 length is 16 residues. Germline-derived CDR1 and CDR2 are ENHRY and SYGVKD. Here the CDR3 DNA reads TGTGCCATCAGGCCGGGACTAGCGGGAGGGACAGATACGCAGTATTTT. Its translation is CAIRPGLAGGTDTQYF.

The chain couples TRBV28 to TRBJ2-2, with TRBD2 identical over 12 bases. CDR3 length: 19 residues. Unmatched junction bases numbered 11, after V lost 2 bases and J lost 4 bases. CDR1 MDHEN and CDR2 SYDVKM come from the germline V gene. In DNA, the CDR3 is TGTGCCAGCAGTTTACCTCTGACTAGCGGGAGTTACGTCACCGGGGAGCTGTTTTTT. Translation gives CASSLPLTSGSYVTGELFF.

The chain links TRBV5-1 to TRBJ2-1; 9 nucleotides line up with TRBD2. The length of the CDR3 is 15 residues. The germline V gene encodes CDR1 SGHRS and CDR2 YFSETQ. V lost 0 bases and J lost 6; bases outside the gene matches: 4. CDR3 residues: CASSLGLAEVNEQFF. The DNA of the CDR3 is TGCGCCAGCAGCTTGGGACTAGCGGAGGTCAATGAGCAGTTCTTC.

The chain combines TRBV4-3 with TRBJ2-1, with 9 positions matching TRBD2. The length of the CDR3 is 15 residues. J lost 6 bases, V lost 4 bases, and 7 bases had no gene match. The germline V gene has CDR1 LGHNA and CDR2 YSLEER. The CDR3, as DNA: TGCGCCAGCAGCCTGGGACTAGCACAGGGCAATGAGCAGTTCTTC. Translation: CASSLGLAQGNEQFF.